The 6 T cell receptor beta chains in this list originate from one sample, sequenced in a study of beta chain features in type 1 diabetes. cDNA synthesis used the whole RNA isolate, giving expressed TCRB sequences. The method was immunoSEQ multiplex PCR; TCRdb's version includes in-frame clones alone and lacks a portion of them. The table includes around 300,000 clones, approximately 10% detected once. Sequencing was done on a sample of naive CD4+ T cells from blood. Receptor source: a woman in her twenties or thirties in good health.

This clone was detected only a few times. The chain combines TRBV11-3 with TRBJ2-7; D remains ambiguous. The germline CDR1 and CDR2 sequences are SGHNT and YENEEA. V was pared by 8 bases and J by 3 bases, with 2 bases between. The CDR3 extends over 9 amino acids. The CDR3 sequence is CASHYEQYF. Here the CDR3 DNA reads TGTGCCAGCCACTACGAGCAGTACTTC.

This clone was picked up a small number of times. The V gene is TRBV15, the J gene TRBJ2-3, with 12 bases fitting TRBD2. The CDR3 covers 17 residues. Germline assignment: CDR1 LNHNV and CDR2 YYDKDF (reference sequence). V trimming: 5 bases; J trimming: 3 bases; junction bases outside the gene matches: 9. This CDR3 reads CATSGWTSGMRTDTQYF. CDR3 DNA sequence: TGTGCCACCAGCGGCTGGACTAGCGGGATGAGAACAGATACGCAGTATTTT.

This clone was observed a handful of times. This chain links TRBV7-3 with TRBJ2-5; 8 bases are a match to TRBD1. The CDR3 runs to 15 residues. Losses at the gene ends were 5 bases for V and 2 bases for J; bases not matched to a gene: 7. Germline V CDR1 and CDR2: SGHTA, FQGTGA. The CDR3 region has the DNA TGTGCCAGCAGCGCCGGGACAGGTCTTCAAGAGACCCAGTACTTC. Protein sequence: CASSAGTGLQETQYF. The whole variable domain, remainder taken from reference TRBV7-3 and TRBJ2-5, is GAGVSQTPSNKVTEKGKYVELRCDPISGHTALYWYRQSLGQGPEFLIYFQGTGAADDSGLPNDRFFAVRPEGSVSTLKIQRTERGDSAVYLCASSAGTGLQETQYFGPGTRLLVL.

The V and J genes are TRBV7-2 and TRBJ2-6, with D perhaps matching TRBD2 (6 bases). This CDR3 has 18 residues. Deletions cut 1 base from V and 1 base from J, with 14 bases between. Germline V gene data show CDR1 as SGHTA and CDR2 as FQGNSA. The CDR3 is CASSLVSGRFSGANVLTF. Written as DNA, the CDR3 is TGTGCCAGCAGCTTAGTTAGTGGGAGGTTTTCTGGGGCCAACGTCCTGACTTTC. The variable domain in full, with the rest retrieved from reference TRBV7-2 and TRBJ2-6, is GAGVSQSPSNKVTEKGKDVELRCDPISGHTALYWYRQSLGQGLEFLIYFQGNSAPDKSGLPSDRFSAERTGGSVSTLTIQRTQQEDSAVYLCASSLVSGRFSGANVLTFGAGSRLTVL.

This clone showed up just a few times. The V call is TRBV14, the J call TRBJ2-7; possibly TRBD2 for D (5 bases). CDR1 and CDR2 (germline): SGHDN, FVKESK. Trimming pared 3 bases from V and 2 bases from J, leaving 8 bases between. This CDR3 contains 13 residues. The chain's CDR3 is CASSQGVTYEQYF. The DNA for the CDR3 is TGTGCCAGCAGCCAGGGAGTAACCTACGAGCAGTACTTC.

This clone was counted between two and nine times. The chain uses TRBV5-1 and TRBJ1-1; tentative D call: TRBD1 (5 bases). The CDR3 has 16 amino acids. Germline lookup yields CDR1 SGHRS and CDR2 YFSETQ. V was pared by 0 bases and J by 0 bases, with 12 bases between. The CDR3 DNA reads as TGCGCCAGCAGCTTGGCCCGACAGACCGTGAACACTGAAGCTTTCTTT. Its protein is CASSLARQTVNTEAFF.